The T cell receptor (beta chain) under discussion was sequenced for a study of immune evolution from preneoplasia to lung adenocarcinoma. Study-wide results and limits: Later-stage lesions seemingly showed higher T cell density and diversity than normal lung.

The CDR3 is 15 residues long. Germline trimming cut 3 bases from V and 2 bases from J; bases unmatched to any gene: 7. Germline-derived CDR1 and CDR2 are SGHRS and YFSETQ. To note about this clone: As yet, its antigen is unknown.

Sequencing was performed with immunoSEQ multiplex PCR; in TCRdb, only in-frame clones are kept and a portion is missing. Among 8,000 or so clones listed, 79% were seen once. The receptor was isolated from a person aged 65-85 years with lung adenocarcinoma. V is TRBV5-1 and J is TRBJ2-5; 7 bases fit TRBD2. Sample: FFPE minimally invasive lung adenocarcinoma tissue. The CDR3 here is CASSSQRGPQETQYF. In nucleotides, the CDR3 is TGCGCCAGCAGCTCCCAGCGGGGCCCGCAAGAGACCCAGTACTTC.